This entry lists 20 T cell receptor beta chains sequenced from one sample in a study of T cells after yellow fever vaccination. TCRdb reanalysed the 5' RACE reads using MiXCR and keeps one entry per CDR3 protein. The table includes around 340,000 distinct CDR3 sequences, more than 8.5% detected once. The sequenced sample was PBMCs, obtained on the day of the first yellow fever vaccination. Source of these receptors: a man between 18 and 35 years old who received the YFV17D yellow fever vaccine.

This clonotype was counted a few times. The chain has TRBV2 and TRBJ2-7; a possible D gene is TRBD1 (5 bases). CDR1 and CDR2 (germline): SNHLY, FYNNEI. With 7 bases removed from V and 3 bases from J, the gap between germline ends came to 7 bases. This CDR3 is 11 amino acids long. The CDR3 loop is CASTDNYEQYF. In DNA form, the CDR3 reads TGTGCCAGCACGGACAACTACGAGCAGTACTTC.

This clonotype appeared many times. This chain joins TRBV19 and TRBJ1-2; D call uncertain. The CDR3 spans 14 residues. The V end lost 2 bases, the J end lost 7 bases, and 14 bases lay between the germline ends. Germline assignment: CDR1 LNHDA and CDR2 SQIVND (reference sequence). The CDR3 region is CASSIRTLSRGYTF. DNA for the CDR3: TGTGCCAGTAGTATAAGGACTCTAAGTCGTGGCTACACCTTC.

This clonotype has a handful of counts. The chain employs TRBV10-3 and TRBJ2-1, with TRBD1 matching over 7 bases. The V gene's germline CDR1 is ENHRY and CDR2 SYGVKD. The CDR3 covers 16 residues. Trimming at V came to 1 base and at J to 3 bases, leaving 6 bases not matched to a gene. The CDR3 region has the DNA TGTGCCATCAGTGAGTTGTCCCGGGACAGCTACAATGAGCAGTTCTTC. Amino acid sequence: CAISELSRDSYNEQFF.

In this sample, this clonotype turned up a few times. V gene TRBV6-5 combines with J gene TRBJ1-2; the D is unclear. Germline V gives CDR1 MNHEY, CDR2 SVGAGI. V lost 0 bases and J lost 2, with 7 bases in between. This CDR3 spans 14 amino acids. CDR3 bases: TGTGCCAGCAGTTACTCCGGGGTCAACTATGGCTACACCTTC. This translates into CASSYSGVNYGYTF.

At least ten counts were recorded for this clonotype. The chain employs TRBV5-1 and TRBJ1-5; tentatively, D is TRBD1 (5 bases). Germline V gives CDR1 SGHRS, CDR2 YFSETQ. This CDR3 is 13 amino acids long. The V and J ends lost 7 bases and 7 bases respectively, with 15 bases between them. The CDR3 sequence: CASARGEGQPQHF. The CDR3 nucleotides are TGCGCCAGCGCCAGAGGGGAGGGCCAGCCCCAGCATTTT. The complete variable domain, with remaining parts taken from reference TRBV5-1 and TRBJ1-5, reads KAGVTQTPRYLIKTRGQQVTLSCSPISGHRSVSWYQQTPGQGLQFLFEYFSETQRNKGNFPGRFSGRQFSNSRSEMNVSTLELGDSALYLCASARGEGQPQHFGDGTRLSIL.

The table lists this clonotype with a count of one. This sequence may be a read error, since a much larger clone differs from it by one base. The chain carries TRBV6-6 and TRBJ1-4, with D hard to call. The length of the CDR3 is 10 residues. CDR1 MNHNY and CDR2 SVGAGI come from the germline V gene (reference sequence). CDR3 protein: CGVGGEKLFF. DNA for the CDR3: TGTGGTGTAGGAGGGGAAAAACTGTTTTTT.

This clonotype was seen only a few times. The chain combines TRBV9 with TRBJ2-5; D is uncertain. From germline, CDR1 is SGDLS and CDR2 YYNGEE. This CDR3 has 15 amino acids. V lost 4 bases, J lost 1 base, and 14 bases lay in between. CDR3 nucleotide sequence: TGTGCCAGCAGCTCCCCGGGCCGAAGCCAAGAGACCCAGTACTTC. Translation: CASSSPGRSQETQYF.

The V and J genes are TRBV20-1 and TRBJ2-1; 7 bases line up with TRBD1. V trimming: 5 bases; J trimming: 4 bases; junction bases outside the gene matches: 5. Germline V gene data show CDR1 as DFQATT and CDR2 as SNEGSKA (reference sequence). The CDR3 sequence is 13 residues long. The CDR3 loop is CSAAVTGYNEQFF. In DNA, the CDR3 is TGCAGTGCTGCGGTGACAGGGTACAATGAGCAGTTCTTC.

This clonotype showed up just a few times. The chain carries TRBV27 and TRBJ1-6; tentative D call: TRBD1 (6 bases). CDR1 MNHEY and CDR2 SMNVEV come from the germline V gene (reference sequence). The V end was cut by 1 base, the J end by 6 bases, with 16 bases between. CDR3 length: 17 residues. CDR3 DNA: TGTGCCAGCAGTTTATACGGGGGGGCCCGTCGTAATTCACCCCTCCACTTT. Protein: CASSLYGGARRNSPLHF.

The chain joins TRBV3-1 to TRBJ1-6, with 9 bases lining up with TRBD1. The V and J ends lost 11 bases and 10 bases, in that order; junction bases with no gene match: 9. The CDR3 spans 13 residues. CDR1 and CDR2 (germline): LGHDT, YNNKEL (reference sequence). CDR3 in amino acids: CACKGQGGSPLHF. CDR3 nucleotides: TGTGCCTGCAAGGGACAGGGAGGATCACCCCTCCACTTT.

In this sample, this clonotype turned up many times. The J gene is TRBJ1-4, the V gene TRBV28; D is possibly TRBD1 (6 bases). The CDR3 length is 14 residues. The V gene lost 6 bases and the J gene lost 2 bases, with 10 bases spanning the gap. CDR1 MDHEN and CDR2 SYDVKM come from the germline V gene. CDR3 sequence (DNA): TGTGCCAGCAGGAGCCAGGGGACTAATGAAAAACTGTTTTTT. Its translation is CASRSQGTNEKLFF.

This clonotype was seen many times. J is TRBJ2-3 and V is TRBV29-1, with TRBD1 matching over 10 bases. The germline gives CDR1 SQVTM, CDR2 ANQGSEA. The CDR3 totals 18 residues. Trimming removed 3 bases from V and 5 bases from J; junction bases left unmatched: 17. The DNA of the CDR3 is TGCAGCGTTGAGACTTGGGACAGGGGACTCCTAGCACAAGATACGCAGTATTTT. It codes for CSVETWDRGLLAQDTQYF.

This clonotype was counted between two and nine times. The gene calls are TRBV5-6 and TRBJ1-1; TRBD1 is a possible D gene (6 bases). The ends were cut back, 0 bases at V and 7 bases at J, with 16 bases in the middle. CDR3 length: 15 residues. The germline V gene encodes CDR1 SGHDT and CDR2 YYEEEE. Written as DNA, the CDR3 is TGTGCCAGCAGCTTGGGTCAGGGGCAAGGGAGTGAAGCTTTCTTT. Translating gives CASSLGQGQGSEAFF.

This clonotype has just a few counts. This chain joins TRBV7-3 and TRBJ2-1, with D perhaps TRBD1 (5 bases). V was cut by 6 bases and J by 5 bases, with 8 bases left in between. Looked up from germline, CDR1 is SGHTA and CDR2 is FQGTGA. This CDR3 is 12 amino acids long. Here the CDR3 DNA reads TGTGCCAGCAGGGCAGGGAACAATGAGCAGTTCTTC. It encodes CASRAGNNEQFF.

This clonotype was observed a few times. This chain uses TRBV29-1 with TRBJ1-2; no definite D call. Looked up from germline, CDR1 is SQVTM and CDR2 is ANQGSEA. V gave up 2 bases and J gave up 2 bases, with 6 bases separating them. The CDR3 runs to 12 residues. CDR3 nucleotides: TGCAGCGTTGAACCGGCGAACTATGGCTACACCTTC. Translating it yields CSVEPANYGYTF.

This clonotype was detected ten times or more. The chain employs TRBV7-8 and TRBJ2-3, with TRBD2 matching over 9 bases. Losses at the gene ends were 0 bases for V and 3 bases for J; bases not matched to a gene: 1. CDR3 size: 15 residues. Germline lookup yields CDR1 SGHVS and CDR2 FQNEAQ. This CDR3 is CASSLALAGTDTQYF. The CDR3, as DNA: TGTGCCAGCAGCTTAGCGCTAGCGGGGACAGATACGCAGTATTTT.

This clonotype was detected a few times. This chain links TRBV5-5 with TRBJ2-1; tentative D call: TRBD1 (6 bases). This CDR3 comprises 15 residues. The germline V and J ends were trimmed by 5 bases and 9 bases, with 21 bases remaining between them. The germline V gene encodes CDR1 SGHKS and CDR2 YYEKEE (reference sequence). The CDR3 region has the DNA TGTGCCAGCAGGGCCGGGACAAGGATGGTAGTTGAGCAGTTCTTC. Translated, it gives CASRAGTRMVVEQFF.

The chain carries TRBV7-9 and TRBJ1-3, with D maybe TRBD1 (6 bases). Trimming took off 6 bases at V and 0 bases at J, with 9 bases between the two ends. The germline V gene has CDR1 SEHNR and CDR2 FQNEAQ (reference sequence). The CDR3 is made up of 14 amino acids. The CDR3 nucleotides read TGTGCCAGCAGTTGGACAGCCTCTGGAAACACCATATATTTT. This encodes CASSWTASGNTIYF.

This clonotype has a count of ten or more. The chain has TRBV7-8 and TRBJ2-1; tentatively, D is TRBD2 (6 bases). The CDR3 consists of 14 residues. Per germline, CDR1 SGHVS and CDR2 FQNEAQ. V was shortened by 4 bases and J by 7 bases, with 14 bases between the two germline ends. This CDR3 is CASSSRLVRNEQFF. The CDR3 region has the DNA TGTGCCAGCAGCTCCCGACTAGTTCGAAATGAGCAGTTCTTC.

The chain is built from TRBV6-2 or TRBV6-3 and TRBJ2-3, with no clear D. V was pared by 0 bases and J by 4 bases, with 14 bases between. The CDR3 has 16 amino acids. Germline CDR1 MNHEY, CDR2 SVGEGT. The CDR3 DNA sequence: TGTGCCAGCAGTTACTCCCGATTGGCCCCGTCAGATACGCAGTATTTT. This translates into CASSYSRLAPSDTQYF.